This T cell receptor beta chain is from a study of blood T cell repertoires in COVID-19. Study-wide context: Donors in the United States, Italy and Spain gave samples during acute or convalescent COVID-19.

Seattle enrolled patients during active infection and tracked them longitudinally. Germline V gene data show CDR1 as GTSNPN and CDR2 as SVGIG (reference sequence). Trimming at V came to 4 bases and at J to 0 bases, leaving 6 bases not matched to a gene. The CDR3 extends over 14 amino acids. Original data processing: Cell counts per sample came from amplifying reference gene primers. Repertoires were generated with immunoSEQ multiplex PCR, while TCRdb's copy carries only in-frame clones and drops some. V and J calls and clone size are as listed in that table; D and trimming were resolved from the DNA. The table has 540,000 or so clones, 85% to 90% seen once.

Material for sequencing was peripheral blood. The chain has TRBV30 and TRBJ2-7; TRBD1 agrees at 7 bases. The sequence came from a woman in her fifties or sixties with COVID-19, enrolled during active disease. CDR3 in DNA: TGTGCCTGGAACCGGGACAGTAGCTCCTACGAGCAGTACTTC. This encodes CAWNRDSSSYEQYF.